These 20 T cell receptor beta chains were all obtained from the same sample, sequenced in a study of blood T cell repertoires in COVID-19 (TCRdb year 2020). Preparation of the library involved the immunoSEQ multiplex PCR assay. TCRdb's version of the immuneACCESS table is confined to in-frame rearrangements and falls short of the full clone set. An unresolved V gene accounts for under half of the shortfall where checked; the remainder is of unknown origin. This sample lists more than 40,000 clones; around four fifths were detected once. 13% to 15% of the sample is taken by the ten largest. Sequenced: peripheral blood. These receptors all stem from a human donor with acute or convalescent COVID-19. The donor label of this sample is uncertain.

This clone was observed many times. The chain combines TRBV10-3 with TRBJ2-3, with TRBD1 matching over 9 bases. The CDR3 runs to 15 residues. CDR1 is ENHRY, CDR2 SYGVKD, per germline. V gave up 5 bases and J gave up 2 bases; unmatched junction bases: 5. CDR3 region: CAISPGQGNTDTQYF. The DNA of the CDR3 is TGTGCCATCAGTCCGGGACAGGGAAACACAGATACGCAGTATTTT.

J is TRBJ2-3 and V is TRBV3-1 (or the pseudogene TRBV3-2); 9 bases map to TRBD2. CDR3 length: 19 amino acids. With V trimmed by 0 bases and J by 2 bases, 12 bases remained unmatched. From germline, CDR1 is LGHDT and CDR2 YNNKEL (reference sequence). CDR3 amino acids: CASSQDQAAGGPDTDTQYF. The CDR3 nucleotides are TGTGCCAGCAGCCAAGATCAGGCGGCGGGAGGGCCCGACACAGATACGCAGTATTTT.

The rearrangement joins TRBV14 to TRBJ1-5; the D is unclear. Deletions cut 0 bases from V and 5 bases from J, with 5 bases between. The CDR3 is 13 amino acids. In germline, CDR1 is SGHDN, CDR2 FVKESK. In DNA form, the CDR3 reads TGTGCCAGCAGCCAAGACTCCCATCAGCCCCAGCATTTT. This gives the protein CASSQDSHQPQHF.

The chain couples TRBV7-2 to TRBJ2-2; possibly TRBD1 for D (6 bases). Germline CDR1 reads SGHTA; CDR2 reads FQGNSA. V was trimmed by 1 base and J by 6 bases, leaving 15 bases between them. This CDR3 spans 16 amino acids. CDR3 nucleotide sequence: TGTGCCAGCAGCTTAGGGACCCCAGGGGTAGCCGGGGAGCTGTTTTTT. Protein: CASSLGTPGVAGELFF.

For the CDR3, the DNA is TGTGCCAGTAGGACCGACAGGGAGGTGTATGGCTACACCTTC. Its protein product is CASRTDREVYGYTF. The chain couples TRBV19 to TRBJ1-2; 7 bases are a match to TRBD1. Losses at the gene ends were 6 bases for V and 5 bases for J; bases not matched to a gene: 9. This CDR3 is built from 14 residues. Per germline, CDR1 LNHDA and CDR2 SQIVND (reference sequence).

For this clone: The sample contains more than one DNA sequence encoding this CDR3. This chain joins TRBV30 and TRBJ1-5; 7 nucleotides align to TRBD1. The CDR3 is made up of 13 amino acids. V shed 7 bases and J 4 bases; nucleotides not matched to a gene: 7. Germline V gene data show CDR1 as GTSNPN and CDR2 as SVGIG (reference sequence). The CDR3 spells CAYRDSGNQPQHF. The CDR3 bases are TGTGCCTACCGGGACAGCGGGAATCAGCCCCAGCATTTT.

This clone came up once. The genes are TRBV11-3 and TRBJ2-7; 10 nucleotides match TRBD2. The trim removed 4 bases at V and 0 bases at J, leaving 3 bases unmatched. CDR3 length: 15 residues. In germline, CDR1 is SGHNT, CDR2 YENEEA. CDR3 in amino acids: CASSSSGGGSYEQYF. The CDR3 coding sequence is TGTGCCAGCAGCTCCAGCGGGGGGGGCTCCTACGAGCAGTACTTC. Full variable domain (outside the CDR3, taken from reference TRBV11-3 and TRBJ2-7): EAGVVQSPRYKIIEKKQPVAFWCNPISGHNTLYWYLQNLGQGPELLIRYENEEAVDDSQLPKDRFSAERLKGVDSTLKIQPAELGDSAVYLCASSSSGGGSYEQYFGPGTRLTVT.

The V gene is TRBV30, the J gene TRBJ2-2; 10 bases are a match to TRBD1. CDR1 and CDR2 (germline): GTSNPN, SVGIG (reference sequence). V shed 4 bases and J 5 bases; nucleotides not matched to a gene: 7. The CDR3 length is 15 residues. CDR3 DNA sequence: TGTGCCTGGACTAGGGGGACAGGGGTTACCGGGGAGCTGTTTTTT. Its translation: CAWTRGTGVTGELFF.

This chain connects TRBV7-2 to TRBJ1-1; D is uncertain. With 1 base removed from V and 5 bases from J, the gap between germline ends came to 11 bases. CDR3 length equals 14 residues. In germline, CDR1 is SGHTA, CDR2 FQGNSA. The CDR3 DNA follows: TGTGCCAGCAGCTTAGTGCCCGGTCGGACTGAAGCTTTCTTT. This encodes CASSLVPGRTEAFF.

The V and J genes are TRBV11-3 and TRBJ2-2, with 8 bases matching TRBD1. This CDR3 is built from 13 residues. The V and J ends lost 4 bases and 5 bases, in that order; junction bases with no gene match: 0. Germline V lookup: CDR1 SGHNT, CDR2 YENEEA. The DNA of the CDR3 is TGTGCCAGCAGCTGGACAGGGACCGGGGAGCTGTTTTTT. It is translated as CASSWTGTGELFF.

The chain joins TRBV11-2 to TRBJ2-6, with D hard to call. The germline V and J ends were trimmed by 4 bases and 1 base, with 5 bases remaining between them. CDR3 length: 14 amino acids. Looked up from germline, CDR1 is SGHAT and CDR2 is FQNNGV. The CDR3 nucleotides are TGTGCCAGCAGCTACTCATCTGGGGCCAACGTCCTGACTTTC. Its translation: CASSYSSGANVLTF.

This chain links TRBV30 with TRBJ1-1; D is unresolved. The germline CDR1 and CDR2 sequences are GTSNPN and SVGIG (reference sequence). CDR3 length: 12 residues. V shed 0 bases and J shed 7 bases, with 9 bases lying between them. Here the CDR3 DNA reads TGTGCCTGGAGTGTAAGAGCGGTTGAAGCTTTCTTT. Its translation: CAWSVRAVEAFF.

The V and J genes are TRBV11-3 and TRBJ1-2, with a possible D match to TRBD1 (5 bases). Germline V gene lookup returns CDR1 SGHNT and CDR2 YENEEA. This CDR3 is built from 13 residues. V gave up 5 bases and J gave up 8 bases, with 15 bases separating them. CDR3 region: CASSEMGGRGYTF. The DNA of the CDR3 is TGTGCCAGCAGCGAGATGGGGGGACGCGGCTACACCTTC. Full variable domain (rest looked up from reference TRBV11-3 and TRBJ1-2): EAGVVQSPRYKIIEKKQPVAFWCNPISGHNTLYWYLQNLGQGPELLIRYENEEAVDDSQLPKDRFSAERLKGVDSTLKIQPAELGDSAVYLCASSEMGGRGYTFGSGTRLTVV.

The chain uses TRBV7-2 and TRBJ1-3; 7 nucleotides agree with TRBD1. With 5 bases clipped from V and 2 bases from J, the junction kept 6 bases outside the gene matches. The CDR3 covers 15 residues. Germline values: CDR1 SGHTA, CDR2 FQGNSA. DNA of the CDR3: TGTGCCAGCAGCGCATCCGGGACAGCTGGAAACACCATATATTTT. Translation: CASSASGTAGNTIYF.

In its sample, this clone was seen a few times. The genes are TRBV24-1 and TRBJ2-2; D is possibly TRBD2 (6 bases). The CDR3 extends over 15 amino acids. V lost 5 bases, J lost 10 bases, and 19 bases lay in between. Germline CDR1 KGHDR, CDR2 SFDVKD. The CDR3 reads CATSAAGPTGEELFF. The CDR3 DNA reads TGTGCCACCAGTGCGGCGGGGCCCACCGGTGAGGAGCTGTTTTTT.

V gene TRBV7-2 combines with J gene TRBJ1-2; D may be TRBD1 (5 bases). V lost 3 bases, J lost 6 bases, and 11 bases lay in between. CDR1 is SGHTA and CDR2 is FQGNSA in the germline V gene. The CDR3 covers 13 residues. CDR3: CASSFTWGDGYTF. The CDR3 DNA reads as TGTGCCAGCAGCTTCACCTGGGGCGATGGCTACACCTTC.

The chain combines TRBV11-2 with TRBJ1-3; D is uncertain. This CDR3 is 16 amino acids long. CDR1 is SGHAT and CDR2 is FQNNGV in the germline V gene. V was cut by 5 bases and J by 3 bases, with 17 bases left in between. In DNA, the CDR3 is TGTGCCAGCAGCCCCATAGGAGTTGGGAGTGGAAACACCATATATTTT. It specifies CASSPIGVGSGNTIYF.

This clone has just a few counts. J is TRBJ2-3 and V is TRBV9; D not certain. Germline V gene lookup returns CDR1 SGDLS and CDR2 YYNGEE. The CDR3 is made up of 12 amino acids. V was trimmed by 0 bases and J by 5 bases, leaving 4 bases between them. The CDR3 is CASSVEQDTQYF. CDR3 DNA sequence: TGTGCCAGCAGCGTAGAGCAAGATACGCAGTATTTT. The variable domain in full, with the rest retrieved from reference TRBV9 and TRBJ2-3, is DSGVTQTPKHLITATGQRVTLRCSPRSGDLSVYWYQQSLDQGLQFLIQYYNGEERAKGNILERFSAQQFPDLHSELNLSSLELGDSALYFCASSVEQDTQYFGPGTRLTVL.

V is TRBV6-2 or TRBV6-3 and J is TRBJ2-1, with 9 bases aligning to TRBD2. The CDR3 spans 17 residues. V was clipped by 3 bases and J by 7 bases; unmatched bases: 13. CDR1 MNHEY and CDR2 SVGEGT come from the germline V gene. Written as DNA, the CDR3 is TGTGCCAGCAGTTATCATTCAGGGCTAGCGGGAACTAATGAGCAGTTCTTC. It yields the protein CASSYHSGLAGTNEQFF.

This clone has just one count. The chain employs TRBV7-9 and TRBJ1-6, with TRBD1 matching 8 bases. The V segment lost 5 bases and the J segment 9 bases; nucleotides outside the gene matches: 9. The CDR3 totals 15 residues. Per the germline V gene, CDR1 is SEHNR and CDR2 is FQNEAQ (reference sequence). The CDR3 loop reads CASSPGQGGISPLHF. The CDR3 DNA follows: TGTGCCAGCAGCCCTGGACAGGGTGGGATTTCACCCCTCCACTTT. The whole variable domain, filled in from reference TRBV7-9 and TRBJ1-6, reads DTGVSQNPRHKITKRGQNVTFRCDPISEHNRLYWYRQTLGQGPEFLTYFQNEAQLEKSRLLSDRFSAERPKGSFSTLEIQRTEQGDSAMYLCASSPGQGGISPLHFGNGTRLTVT.